Sequencing of this TCR beta chain was carried out in a study of sequential checkpoint blockade in melanoma. Across the study: Patients were randomized 1:1 to nivolumab-then-ipilimumab or ipilimumab-then-nivolumab first-line.

Germline CDR1 MNHNS, CDR2 SASEGT. V lost 6 bases, J lost 4 bases, and 10 bases stayed unmatched. This CDR3 spans 15 amino acids. Assay used: immunoSEQ multiplex PCR; TCRdb lists only in-frame clones, some missing. Found here are roughly 31,000 clones, about 86% of them singletons; the top ten hold roughly 23%. This clone was recorded once. Other DNA sequences in this sample translate to the same CDR3. Sample treatment: randomized to nivolumab then ipilimumab (arm A) or the reverse (arm B). Live CD3+CD8+ CD19− CD56− cells were sorted from PBMCs. This receptor was taken from a human donor with melanoma. The V call is TRBV6-1, the J call TRBJ2-3; 7 bases agree with TRBD2. The starting material was CD8+ T cells sorted from blood (inferred from file names), obtained from a patient given nivolumab and ipilimumab in sequence. The CDR3 bases are TGTGCCAGCAGCGAACTGGGGGGAGGGGCAGATACGCAGTATTTT. It specifies CASSELGGGADTQYF.